A single sample gave rise to the 11 T cell receptor beta chains below, sequenced in a study of cytomegalovirus exposure and HLA in healthy donors. Primers: 60 Vbeta forward and 13 Jbeta reverse. Using immunoSEQ multiplex PCR, the repertoire was profiled, and TCRdb retains in-frame clones only, with some absent. The data show under 20,000 clones, approximately 84% seen once. Source material: PBMCs. The receptor source for this set is a human donor in good health.

The chain carries TRBV10-2 and TRBJ1-5; 7 bases fit TRBD1. The CDR3 is 15 residues long. Germline trimming cut 2 bases from V and 6 bases from J; bases unmatched to any gene: 7. CDR1 and CDR2 (germline): WSHSY, SAAADI. As DNA, the CDR3 is TGCGCCAGCAGTGAGCCGGGGACAGCGGGTCAGCCCCAGCATTTT. It encodes CASSEPGTAGQPQHF.

The chain carries TRBV2 and TRBJ1-1; D is ambiguous. Germline V gene lookup returns CDR1 SNHLY and CDR2 FYNNEI. V lost 7 bases and J lost 1, with 22 bases in between. The CDR3 loop spans 17 amino acids. CDR3 sequence reads: CASNVIDRRPGNTEAFF. CDR3 in DNA: TGTGCCAGCAACGTAATCGATAGGAGGCCGGGGAACACTGAAGCTTTCTTT.

The rearrangement uses TRBV11-2 and TRBJ2-5; D might be TRBD2 (5 bases). There are 14 residues in the CDR3. In germline, CDR1 is SGHAT, CDR2 FQNNGV. V dropped 5 bases and J dropped 5 bases, with 15 bases sitting between them. The chain's CDR3 is CASSGRVGWETQYF. The CDR3 DNA is TGTGCCAGCAGCGGGAGAGTGGGGTGGGAGACCCAGTACTTC.

The CDR3 sequence: CASSFAEPGETQYF. The DNA for the CDR3 is TGCGCCAGCAGCTTTGCGGAGCCGGGGGAGACCCAGTACTTC. This chain links TRBV5-1 with TRBJ2-5; a possible D gene is TRBD2 (5 bases). The CDR3 consists of 14 residues. Germline values: CDR1 SGHRS, CDR2 YFSETQ. The V end was cut by 2 bases, the J end by 5 bases, with 13 bases between. Full variable domain (rest looked up from reference TRBV5-1 and TRBJ2-5): KAGVTQTPRYLIKTRGQQVTLSCSPISGHRSVSWYQQTPGQGLQFLFEYFSETQRNKGNFPGRFSGRQFSNSRSEMNVSTLELGDSALYLCASSFAEPGETQYFGPGTRLLVL.

The CDR3 nucleotides are TGTGCCAGCAGCCAAGGTCTTAGGGGGCCTAATGAAAAACTGTTTTTT. Residues: CASSQGLRGPNEKLFF. This sequence joins TRBV14 and TRBJ1-4, with 7 bases aligning to TRBD1. The germline V gene encodes CDR1 SGHDN and CDR2 FVKESK. This CDR3 is 16 amino acids long. Trimming took 1 base from V and 3 from J; bases not matched to a gene: 5.

V and J are TRBV27 and TRBJ2-5; perhaps TRBD1 as D (7 bases). The J call is uncertain, as TRBJ2-7 better fits the DNA end. CDR3 size: 13 residues. CDR1 MNHEY and CDR2 SMNVEV come from the germline V gene (reference sequence). The chain's CDR3 is CATGGQRSYEQYF. The DNA for the CDR3 is TGTGCCACCGGGGGACAGCGCTCCTACGAGCAGTACTTC.

On this clone itself: The junction and the germline gene differ at one end; a read error may be behind it. V and J are TRBV7-9 and TRBJ2-7; 8 bases are shared with TRBD1. This CDR3 region has 17 residues. Germline V gene lookup returns CDR1 SEHNR and CDR2 FQNEAQ (reference sequence). The CDR3 sequence: CASSPRSMGQDRYEQYF. DNA of the CDR3: TGCGCCAGCAGCCCTCGGTCGATGGGACAGGACCGCTACGAGCAGTACTTC.

The chain combines TRBV6-5 with TRBJ2-7, with 9 nucleotides matching TRBD1. The ends lost 2 bases at V and 12 bases at J; junction bases unmatched: 8. Germline loops: CDR1 MNHEY, CDR2 SVGAGI. CDR3 length: 13 residues. The CDR3 DNA follows: TGTGCCAGCAGTTACAGTACAGGGGGCGGGTGGTACTTC. Protein sequence: CASSYSTGGGWYF.

This chain joins TRBV7-6 and TRBJ2-1, with 8 positions matching TRBD2. CDR3 length equals 15 residues. Germline V gives CDR1 SGHVS, CDR2 FNYEAQ. The trim removed 6 bases at V and 1 base at J, leaving 5 bases unmatched. CDR3 DNA: TGTGCCAGCAGTAAAACGGGGGGGTCCTACAATGAGCAGTTCTTC. Amino acid sequence: CASSKTGGSYNEQFF.

This rearrangement joins TRBV6-6 to TRBJ1-2; 8 nucleotides align to TRBD1. V shed 4 bases and J 0 bases; nucleotides not matched to a gene: 7. Germline loops: CDR1 MNHNY, CDR2 SVGAGI (reference sequence). The CDR3 length is 16 residues. This CDR3 reads CASSSSGTGSNYGYTF. The CDR3 DNA reads TGTGCCAGCAGTTCTTCCGGGACAGGATCTAACTATGGCTACACCTTC.

V is TRBV20-1 and J is TRBJ2-1, with D unresolved. V was cut by 7 bases and J by 3 bases, with 7 bases left in between. The CDR3 runs to 11 residues. In germline, CDR1 is DFQATT, CDR2 SNEGSKA (reference sequence). CDR3 nucleotides: TGCAGTGTACAAAGCTACAATGAGCAGTTCTTC. This translates into CSVQSYNEQFF.